Each of the 32 T cell receptor beta chains below was sequenced from the same sample in a study of OX40 agonist ivuxolimab in advanced cancers. The protocol was immunoSEQ multiplex PCR, while the TCRdb copy is restricted to in-frame clones and leaves out a portion. This table has about 16,000 clones, around four fifths appearing once. Sample: CD4+ or CD8+ T cells sorted from blood, taken in a trial of the OX40 agonist ivuxolimab. These receptors were obtained from an adult with an advanced solid tumor such as melanoma, head and neck, liver or kidney cancer.

This clone was recorded a few times. The chain combines TRBV7-3 with TRBJ2-5; D perhaps matches TRBD1 (7 bases). V lost 6 bases to trimming and J lost 3 bases, with 14 bases between them. The CDR3 is 14 residues long. Germline V gives CDR1 SGHTA, CDR2 FQGTGA. The CDR3 sequence is CASRDPGGKETQYF. The CDR3 DNA follows: TGTGCCAGCAGGGATCCAGGGGGGAAAGAGACCCAGTACTTC.

The chain combines TRBV5-4 with TRBJ2-5; 9 nucleotides agree with TRBD2. Germline V CDR1 and CDR2: SGHNT, YYREEE (reference sequence). The CDR3 has 15 amino acids. V dropped 1 base and J dropped 5; count of bases not matched to a gene: 6. CDR3 nucleotide sequence: TGTGCCAGCAGCTTGATGGTAGCGGGAGTCGAGACCCAGTACTTC. It codes for CASSLMVAGVETQYF. Variable domain in full (rest from reference TRBV5-4 and TRBJ2-5): ETGVTQSPTHLIKTRGQQVTLRCSSQSGHNTVSWYQQALGQGPQFIFQYYREEENGRGNFPPRFSGLQFPNYSSELNVNALELDDSALYLCASSLMVAGVETQYFGPGTRLLVL.

The chain joins TRBV10-3 to TRBJ2-3, with a weak D call TRBD1 (6 bases). V lost 9 bases, J lost 2 bases, and 18 bases lay in between. This CDR3 comprises 15 residues. The germline gives CDR1 ENHRY, CDR2 SYGVKD. Here the CDR3 DNA reads TGTGCCATTTGGCAGGGGAGTGGGAACACAGATACGCAGTATTTT. Translated, it gives CAIWQGSGNTDTQYF.

The chain combines TRBV19 with TRBJ1-3; 9 nucleotides line up with TRBD1. CDR1 and CDR2 from the germline V gene are LNHDA and SQIVND (reference sequence). The CDR3 length is 15 residues. Trimming at V came to 8 bases and at J to 0 bases, leaving 5 bases not matched to a gene. Here the CDR3 DNA reads TGTGCCAGTCGACAGGGGGAGTTCTCTGGAAACACCATATATTTT. Translating it yields CASRQGEFSGNTIYF.

Here the CDR3 reads CASSPRQGGYGYTF. The CDR3 region has the DNA TGTGCCAGCAGTCCCCGACAGGGGGGCTATGGCTACACCTTC. The rearrangement links TRBV6-5 to TRBJ1-2; TRBD1 aligns across 9 bases. This CDR3 has 14 residues. Germline loops: CDR1 MNHEY, CDR2 SVGAGI. The J segment lost 4 bases and the V segment lost 5 bases, leaving 5 bases of the junction unmatched.

The genes are TRBV27 and TRBJ2-7; TRBD1 aligns across 8 bases. This CDR3 has 15 amino acids. Germline CDR1 and CDR2: MNHEY and SMNVEV (reference sequence). Trimming removed 6 bases from V and 2 bases from J; junction bases left unmatched: 9. CDR3 nucleotides: TGTGCCAGCAGCCCACTGGGACAGGAGGCCTACGAGCAGTACTTC. This gives the protein CASSPLGQEAYEQYF.

The chain combines TRBV6-5 with TRBJ2-7; no clear D. The CDR3 sequence is 12 residues long. Germline V gene sequence: CDR1 MNHEY, CDR2 SVGAGI. Trimming pared 7 bases from V and 7 bases from J, leaving 14 bases between. CDR3 sequence: CASTLTPWEQYF. DNA for the CDR3: TGTGCCAGCACCCTGACTCCTTGGGAGCAGTACTTC.

The chain joins TRBV19 to TRBJ2-2, with 7 bases identical to TRBD1. Germline V gene sequence: CDR1 LNHDA, CDR2 SQIVND (reference sequence). J gave up 4 bases and V 3 bases, and 5 bases lay outside the gene matches. CDR3 size: 15 residues. The CDR3 sequence is CASSIRTGFTGELFF. Written as DNA, the CDR3 is TGTGCCAGTAGTATCCGGACAGGCTTCACCGGGGAGCTGTTTTTT.

V usage is TRBV27 and J usage is TRBJ2-7; a weak D match, TRBD2 (6 bases). V was shortened by 4 bases and J by 2 bases, with 15 bases between the two germline ends. Per the germline V gene, CDR1 is MNHEY and CDR2 is SMNVEV (reference sequence). This CDR3 has 15 residues. The CDR3 DNA reads as TGTGCCAGCAGTTATACAGCGGGTAGGGCCTACGAGCAGTACTTC. It translates to CASSYTAGRAYEQYF.

The chain is built from TRBV29-1 and TRBJ2-3, with 7 positions matching TRBD1. The CDR3 runs 14 residues. With 5 bases clipped from V and 1 base from J, the junction kept 6 bases outside the gene matches. Per germline, CDR1 SQVTM and CDR2 ANQGSEA. CDR3 loop: CSVQYRGGTDTQYF. CDR3 coding DNA: TGCAGCGTTCAATACAGGGGCGGCACAGATACGCAGTATTTT.

J is TRBJ2-7 and V is TRBV5-6, with 7 bases that match TRBD2. V shed 2 bases and J 4 bases; nucleotides not matched to a gene: 3. The CDR3 loop spans 13 amino acids. Germline CDR1 SGHDT, CDR2 YYEEEE. As DNA, the CDR3 is TGTGCCAGCAGCTTTGGTAGCGGGTACGAGCAGTACTTC. This gives the protein CASSFGSGYEQYF.

This clone was picked up one time. The chain has TRBV19 and TRBJ2-1, with 8 bases identical to TRBD2. With V trimmed by 5 bases and J by 14 bases, 8 bases remained unmatched. CDR1 and CDR2 (germline): LNHDA, SQIVND (reference sequence). The CDR3 covers 12 residues. The CDR3 region is CASSVGSGKEFF. As DNA, the CDR3 is TGTGCCAGTAGTGTCGGTAGCGGGAAAGAGTTCTTC.

The chain employs TRBV27 and TRBJ2-7; D unresolved. The CDR3 consists of 13 residues. Germline values: CDR1 MNHEY, CDR2 SMNVEV (reference sequence). Deletions cut 2 bases from V and 3 bases from J, with 8 bases between. The CDR3 loop reads CASSLGQYYEQYF. In nucleotides, the CDR3 is TGTGCCAGCAGTTTAGGGCAATACTACGAGCAGTACTTC.

This sequence joins TRBV10-3 and TRBJ2-7, with 8 nucleotides matching TRBD2. This CDR3 has 13 amino acids. Germline CDR1 ENHRY, CDR2 SYGVKD. J gave up 6 bases and V 6 bases, and 7 bases lay outside the gene matches. The DNA for the CDR3 is TGTGCCATCAGCAGCGGGAGTAGCTTCGAGCAGTACTTC. Its protein is CAISSGSSFEQYF.

This clone was seen just once. This sequence joins TRBV6-5 and TRBJ1-4; D remains ambiguous. This CDR3 is 15 amino acids long. V was trimmed by 0 bases and J by 7 bases, leaving 12 bases between them. The germline CDR1 and CDR2 sequences are MNHEY and SVGAGI. CDR3 loop: CASSYSSATGEKLFF. CDR3 coding DNA: TGTGCCAGCAGTTACTCATCGGCCACGGGTGAAAAACTGTTTTTT.

The J gene is TRBJ1-5, the V gene TRBV30; the D gene is possibly TRBD1 (5 bases). The germline CDR1 and CDR2 sequences are GTSNPN and SVGIG (reference sequence). This CDR3 spans 15 amino acids. V was clipped by 3 bases and J by 0 bases, with 12 bases between them. CDR3 sequence (DNA): TGTGCCTGGAGCGATCGACAGTATAGCAATCAGCCCCAGCATTTT. Translation: CAWSDRQYSNQPQHF.

The chain has TRBV9 and TRBJ2-3; 7 bases fit TRBD1. V lost 0 bases and J lost 5; bases outside the gene matches: 9. The CDR3 consists of 16 residues. Germline V gives CDR1 SGDLS, CDR2 YYNGEE. In DNA, the CDR3 is TGTGCCAGCAGCGTAGGGGCCGGCCAGGGGGAAGATACGCAGTATTTT. It is translated as CASSVGAGQGEDTQYF.

The chain carries TRBV6-5 and TRBJ2-2; D is unresolved. The V end lost 0 bases, the J end lost 1 base, and 0 bases lay between the germline ends. From germline, CDR1 is MNHEY and CDR2 SVGAGI. CDR3 length: 13 residues. CDR3 sequence reads: CASSYSNTGELFF. DNA of the CDR3: TGTGCCAGCAGTTACTCGAACACCGGGGAGCTGTTTTTT.

V is TRBV10-3 and J is TRBJ2-2, with 10 bases identical to TRBD2. There are 17 residues in the CDR3. In germline, CDR1 is ENHRY, CDR2 SYGVKD. V shed 5 bases, J shed 5 bases, and the junction held 11 bases outside the gene matches. CDR3 loop: CAISTEGRAGGTGELFF. CDR3 nucleotides: TGTGCCATCAGTACCGAGGGGCGAGCGGGGGGGACCGGGGAGCTGTTTTTT.

V and J are TRBV15 and TRBJ2-1, with 8 bases matching TRBD2. V was pared by 7 bases and J by 7 bases, with 9 bases of the junction left unmatched. The CDR3 loop spans 14 amino acids. Germline values: CDR1 LNHNV, CDR2 YYDKDF (reference sequence). The CDR3 nucleotides are TGTGCCACCAAAGGTACTAGCGGAGATAATGAGCAGTTCTTC. It translates to CATKGTSGDNEQFF.

This chain joins TRBV7-9 and TRBJ2-2; possible D gene TRBD1, 5 bases. Trimming took off 3 bases at V and 6 bases at J, with 14 bases between the two ends. Germline V gene data show CDR1 as SEHNR and CDR2 as FQNEAQ (reference sequence). The CDR3 has 15 amino acids. The CDR3 here is CASSLGQGEAGELFF. For the CDR3, the DNA is TGTGCCAGCAGCTTGGGCCAGGGTGAGGCCGGGGAGCTGTTTTTT.

The CDR3 region has the DNA TGTGCCAGCAGCTTAGTCGGCCAGGGGGAGCAGTACTTC. This sequence encodes CASSLVGQGEQYF. The chain is built from TRBV7-8 and TRBJ2-7; a possible D gene is TRBD1 (6 bases). Germline CDR1 reads SGHVS; CDR2 reads FQNEAQ. This CDR3 is 13 amino acids long. V lost 1 base to trimming and J lost 7 bases, with 11 bases between them.

V is TRBV9 and J is TRBJ2-3, with D unclear. The CDR3 is 14 residues long. Germline V gene data show CDR1 as SGDLS and CDR2 as YYNGEE. The ends were cut back, 4 bases at V and 2 bases at J, with 11 bases in the middle. This CDR3 reads CASSPQKPTDTQYF. The CDR3 DNA reads as TGTGCCAGCAGCCCTCAAAAGCCCACAGATACGCAGTATTTT. The variable domain in full, completed from reference TRBV9 and TRBJ2-3, reads DSGVTQTPKHLITATGQRVTLRCSPRSGDLSVYWYQQSLDQGLQFLIQYYNGEERAKGNILERFSAQQFPDLHSELNLSSLELGDSALYFCASSPQKPTDTQYFGPGTRLTVL.

The CDR3 DNA sequence: TGTGCCAGCAGTGAAGATAAGGGTTCTGGGGCCAACGTCCTGACTTTC. This gives the protein CASSEDKGSGANVLTF. This rearrangement joins TRBV6-1 to TRBJ2-6; no clear D gene. Trimming removed 1 base from V and 1 base from J, with 8 bases in between. The length of the CDR3 is 16 residues. Germline loops: CDR1 MNHNS, CDR2 SASEGT.

The chain combines TRBV7-6 with TRBJ2-1, with D tentatively TRBD2 (6 bases). Trimming stripped 4 bases from V and 3 bases from J, with 13 bases between. Germline values: CDR1 SGHVS, CDR2 FNYEAQ. The CDR3 loop spans 15 amino acids. The CDR3, as DNA: TGTGCCAGCAGCTCCGGAGGGACTTACTACAATGAGCAGTTCTTC. Residues: CASSSGGTYYNEQFF.

The genes are TRBV7-9 and TRBJ2-1, with 10 nucleotides matching TRBD2. J gave up 4 bases and V 5 bases, and 11 bases lay outside the gene matches. The germline V gene has CDR1 SEHNR and CDR2 FQNEAQ (reference sequence). The CDR3 is 17 residues long. The CDR3 region has the DNA TGTGCCAGCAGCCCCCCGACTTGGACTAGCGGATACAATGAGCAGTTCTTC. Translating gives CASSPPTWTSGYNEQFF.

This clone has a single count. The chain links TRBV19 to TRBJ2-1; TRBD2 matches at 7 bases. V was pared by 5 bases and J by 4 bases, with 8 bases of the junction left unmatched. CDR1 is LNHDA, CDR2 SQIVND, per germline (reference sequence). CDR3 length equals 15 residues. The CDR3 DNA reads as TGTGCCAGTAGTTTGGCGGGAGTGGCGTACAATGAGCAGTTCTTC. Translated, it gives CASSLAGVAYNEQFF.

The V call is TRBV6-6, the J call TRBJ2-7, with D possibly being TRBD2 (6 bases). The CDR3 contains 15 residues. Germline values: CDR1 MNHNY, CDR2 SVGAGI (reference sequence). The V end lost 0 bases, the J end lost 0 bases, and 9 bases lay between the germline ends. The CDR3 DNA reads TGTGCCAGCAGTTACTCCGCGGGAAACTCCTACGAGCAGTACTTC. This encodes CASSYSAGNSYEQYF.

The chain uses TRBV9 and TRBJ2-1; weak D call: TRBD1 (5 bases). The CDR3 runs 16 residues. Germline V gives CDR1 SGDLS, CDR2 YYNGEE. Trimming left V 6 bases short and J 0 bases short, with 16 bases between. CDR3 sequence reads: CASTRSHRSSYNEQFF. CDR3 coding DNA: TGTGCCAGCACCCGGTCCCACAGGAGCTCCTACAATGAGCAGTTCTTC.

The V and J genes are TRBV7-9 and TRBJ2-7; the match to TRBD2 covers 11 bases. This CDR3 has 15 amino acids. The V gene's germline CDR1 is SEHNR and CDR2 FQNEAQ (reference sequence). The J segment lost 5 bases and the V segment lost 5 bases, leaving 8 bases of the junction unmatched. The CDR3 protein is CASSGIAGGPNEQYF. CDR3 nucleotides: TGTGCCAGCAGCGGTATAGCGGGAGGGCCCAACGAGCAGTACTTC.

The chain uses TRBV15 and TRBJ2-1; no reliable D call. The germline V and J ends were trimmed by 6 bases and 8 bases, with 14 bases remaining between them. The length of the CDR3 is 13 residues. Germline assignment: CDR1 LNHNV and CDR2 YYDKDF (reference sequence). The CDR3 DNA is TGTGCCACCAGAGTACCCCTTACGGATGAGCAGTTCTTC. Amino acid sequence: CATRVPLTDEQFF.

This clone was counted between two and nine times. V and J are TRBV19 and TRBJ1-6; perhaps TRBD1 as D (5 bases). CDR1 LNHDA and CDR2 SQIVND come from the germline V gene (reference sequence). This CDR3 comprises 16 residues. Trimming removed 9 bases at V and 5 bases at J, with 20 bases between. In DNA, the CDR3 is TGTGCCAGCAACCGGGACCCCGGGCATCATAATTCACCCCTCCACTTT. Its translation is CASNRDPGHHNSPLHF.